These 2 T cell receptor beta chains share one sample of origin, sequenced in a study of blood T cell repertoires in COVID-19. The table came from immunoSEQ multiplex PCR; TCRdb's copy has only in-frame clones and leaves some out. The sample includes 150,000 to 200,000 clones, approximately 79% seen only once; the top ten take under 6.5%. Sample: PBMCs or T cells enriched from blood (not recorded which). Receptor source: a woman aged 55-75 years with acute COVID-19.

V and J are TRBV4-2 and TRBJ2-6; 8 bases align to TRBD2. The CDR3 consists of 18 residues. V shed 4 bases and J 2 bases; nucleotides not matched to a gene: 10. The V gene's germline CDR1 is LGHNA and CDR2 YNFKEQ. In DNA form, the CDR3 reads TGTGCCAGCAGCCTCACGGGGGGGGCTGTAACTGGGGCCAACGTCCTGACTTTC. It is translated as CASSLTGGAVTGANVLTF.

J is TRBJ1-6 and V is TRBV6-5; D unclear. Germline V CDR1 and CDR2: MNHEY, SVGAGI. The ends were cut back, 1 base at V and 7 bases at J, with 14 bases in the middle. There are 16 residues in the CDR3. The chain's CDR3 is CASSYLELTLNSPLHF. CDR3 DNA sequence: TGTGCCAGCAGTTACTTGGAGCTTACGTTAAATTCACCCCTCCACTTT.